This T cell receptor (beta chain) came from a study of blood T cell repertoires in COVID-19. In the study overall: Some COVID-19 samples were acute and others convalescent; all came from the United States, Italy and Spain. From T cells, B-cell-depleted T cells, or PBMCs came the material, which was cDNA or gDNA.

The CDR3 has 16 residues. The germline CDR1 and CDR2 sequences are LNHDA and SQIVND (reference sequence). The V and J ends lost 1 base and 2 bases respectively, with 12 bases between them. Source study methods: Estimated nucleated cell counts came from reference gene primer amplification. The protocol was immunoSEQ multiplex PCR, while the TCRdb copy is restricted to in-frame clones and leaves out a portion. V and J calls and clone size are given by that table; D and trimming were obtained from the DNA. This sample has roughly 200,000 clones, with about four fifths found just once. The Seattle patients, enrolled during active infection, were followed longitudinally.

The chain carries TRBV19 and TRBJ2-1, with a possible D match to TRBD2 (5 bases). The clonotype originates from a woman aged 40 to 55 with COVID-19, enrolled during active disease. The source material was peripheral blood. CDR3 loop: CASSIVGAATYNEQFF. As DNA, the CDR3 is TGTGCCAGTAGTATAGTGGGAGCGGCAACCTACAATGAGCAGTTCTTC.